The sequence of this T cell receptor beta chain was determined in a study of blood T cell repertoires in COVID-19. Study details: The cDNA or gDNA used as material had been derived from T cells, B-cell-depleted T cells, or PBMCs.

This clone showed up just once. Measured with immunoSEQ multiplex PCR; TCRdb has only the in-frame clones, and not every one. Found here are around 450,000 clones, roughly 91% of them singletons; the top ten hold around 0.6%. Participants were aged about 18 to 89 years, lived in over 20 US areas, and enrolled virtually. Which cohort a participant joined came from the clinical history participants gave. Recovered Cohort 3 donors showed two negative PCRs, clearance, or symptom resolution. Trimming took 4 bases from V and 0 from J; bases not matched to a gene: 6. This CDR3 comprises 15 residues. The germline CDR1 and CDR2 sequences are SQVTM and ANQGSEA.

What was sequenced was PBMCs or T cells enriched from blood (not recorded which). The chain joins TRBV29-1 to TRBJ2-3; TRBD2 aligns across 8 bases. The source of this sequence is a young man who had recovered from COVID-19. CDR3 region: CSVAMRLASTDTQYF. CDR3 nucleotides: TGCAGCGTTGCTATGAGACTAGCGAGCACAGATACGCAGTATTTT.